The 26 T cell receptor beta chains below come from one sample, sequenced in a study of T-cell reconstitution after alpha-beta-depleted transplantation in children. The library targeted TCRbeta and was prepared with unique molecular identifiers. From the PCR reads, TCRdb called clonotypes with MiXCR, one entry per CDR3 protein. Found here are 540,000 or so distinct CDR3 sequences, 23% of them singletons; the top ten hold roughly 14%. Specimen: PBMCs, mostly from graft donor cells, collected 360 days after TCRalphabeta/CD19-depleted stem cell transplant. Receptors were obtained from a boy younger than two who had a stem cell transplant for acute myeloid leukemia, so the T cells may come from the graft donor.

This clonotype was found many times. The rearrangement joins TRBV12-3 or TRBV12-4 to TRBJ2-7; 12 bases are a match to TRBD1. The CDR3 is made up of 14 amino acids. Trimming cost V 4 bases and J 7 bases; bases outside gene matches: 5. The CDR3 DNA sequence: TGTGCCAGCAGTTCGGGACAGGGGGCGCATGAGCAGTACTTC. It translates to CASSSGQGAHEQYF.

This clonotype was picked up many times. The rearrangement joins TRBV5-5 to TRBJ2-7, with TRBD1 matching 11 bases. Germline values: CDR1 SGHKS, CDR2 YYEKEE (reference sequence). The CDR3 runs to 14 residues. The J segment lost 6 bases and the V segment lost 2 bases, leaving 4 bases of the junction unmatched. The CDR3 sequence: CASSFGTGGSEQYV. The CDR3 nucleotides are TGTGCCAGCAGCTTTGGGACAGGGGGTAGCGAGCAGTACGTC.

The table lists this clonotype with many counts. CDR3 bases: TGCGCCAGCAGCGCCTGGACAGGGTTGGACACCGGGGAGCTGTTTTTT. It specifies CASSAWTGLDTGELFF. This chain connects TRBV5-1 to TRBJ2-2, with 8 nucleotides matching TRBD1. Germline CDR1 SGHRS, CDR2 YFSETQ. Trimming at V came to 4 bases and at J to 3 bases, leaving 8 bases not matched to a gene. CDR3 size: 16 residues.

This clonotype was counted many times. DNA for the CDR3: TGCAGTGCTAGACAATCTCAGGAGGCAGGTGACCCCGAGCAGTACGTC. Residues: CSARQSQEAGDPEQYV. This chain connects TRBV20-1 to TRBJ2-7; D perhaps matches TRBD2 (5 bases). CDR1 DFQATT and CDR2 SNEGSKA come from the germline V gene (reference sequence). This CDR3 is 16 amino acids long. V was clipped by 2 bases and J by 6 bases, with 23 bases between them.

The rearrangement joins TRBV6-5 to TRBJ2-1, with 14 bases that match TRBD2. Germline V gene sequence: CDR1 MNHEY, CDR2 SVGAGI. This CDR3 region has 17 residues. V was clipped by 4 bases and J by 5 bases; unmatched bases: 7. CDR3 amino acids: CASSSGRGLAGDNEQFF. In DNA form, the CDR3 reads TGTGCCAGCAGTTCTGGCAGGGGACTAGCGGGAGACAATGAGCAGTTCTTC.

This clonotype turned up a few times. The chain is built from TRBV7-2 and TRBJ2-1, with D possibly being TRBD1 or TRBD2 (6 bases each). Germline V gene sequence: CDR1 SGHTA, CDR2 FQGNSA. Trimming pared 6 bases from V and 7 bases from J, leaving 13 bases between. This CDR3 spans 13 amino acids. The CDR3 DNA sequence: TGTGCCAGCAGGTCATTAGGGGGGAATGAGCAGTTCTTC. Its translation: CASRSLGGNEQFF.

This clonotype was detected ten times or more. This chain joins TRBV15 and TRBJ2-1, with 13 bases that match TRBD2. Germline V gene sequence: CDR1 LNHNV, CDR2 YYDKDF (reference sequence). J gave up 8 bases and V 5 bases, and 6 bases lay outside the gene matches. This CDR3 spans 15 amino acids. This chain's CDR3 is CATSARTSGGHEQFF. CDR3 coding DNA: TGTGCCACCAGCGCCCGGACTAGCGGGGGCCATGAGCAGTTCTTC.

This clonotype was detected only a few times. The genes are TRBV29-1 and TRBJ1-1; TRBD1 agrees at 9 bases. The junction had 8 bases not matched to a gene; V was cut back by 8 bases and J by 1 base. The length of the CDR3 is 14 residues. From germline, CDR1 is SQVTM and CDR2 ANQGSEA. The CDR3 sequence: CSTMTGGSNTEAFF. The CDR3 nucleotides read TGCAGCACGATGACAGGGGGGTCGAACACTGAAGCTTTCTTT.

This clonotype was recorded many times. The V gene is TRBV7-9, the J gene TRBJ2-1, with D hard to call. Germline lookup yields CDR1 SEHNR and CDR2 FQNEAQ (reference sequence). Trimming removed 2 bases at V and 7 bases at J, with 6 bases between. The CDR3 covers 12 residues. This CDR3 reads CASSLKLNEQFF. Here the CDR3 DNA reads TGTGCCAGCAGCTTAAAGCTGAATGAGCAGTTCTTC.

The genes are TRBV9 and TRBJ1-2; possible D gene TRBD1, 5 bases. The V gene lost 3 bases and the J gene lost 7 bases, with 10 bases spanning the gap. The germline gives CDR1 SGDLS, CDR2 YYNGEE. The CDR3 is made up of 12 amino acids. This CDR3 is CASSGGSGGYTF. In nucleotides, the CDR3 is TGTGCCAGCAGCGGGGGGAGTGGTGGCTACACCTTC.

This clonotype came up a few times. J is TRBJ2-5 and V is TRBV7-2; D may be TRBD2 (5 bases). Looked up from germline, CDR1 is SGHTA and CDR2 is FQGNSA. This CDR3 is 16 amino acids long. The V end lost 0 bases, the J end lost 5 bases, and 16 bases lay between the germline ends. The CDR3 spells CASSLALTRSAETQYF. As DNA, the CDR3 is TGTGCCAGCAGCTTAGCGCTTACTAGAAGTGCGGAGACCCAGTACTTC. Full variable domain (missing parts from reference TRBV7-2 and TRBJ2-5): GAGVSQSPSNKVTEKGKDVELRCDPISGHTALYWYRQSLGQGLEFLIYFQGNSAPDKSGLPSDRFSAERTGGSVSTLTIQRTQQEDSAVYLCASSLALTRSAETQYFGPGTRLLVL.

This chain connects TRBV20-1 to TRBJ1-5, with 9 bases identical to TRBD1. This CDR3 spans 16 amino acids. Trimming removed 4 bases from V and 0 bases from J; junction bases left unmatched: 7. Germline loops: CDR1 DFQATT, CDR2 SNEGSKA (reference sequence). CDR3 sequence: CSAMKRTGDSNQPQHF. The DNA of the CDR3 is TGCAGTGCTATGAAGAGGACAGGGGATAGCAATCAGCCCCAGCATTTT.

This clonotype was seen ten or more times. CDR3 protein: CSARQGGSNQPQHF. For the CDR3, the DNA is TGCAGTGCTAGACAGGGCGGAAGCAATCAGCCCCAGCATTTT. V gene TRBV20-1 combines with J gene TRBJ1-5; possibly TRBD1 for D (5 bases). Germline CDR1 and CDR2: DFQATT and SNEGSKA (reference sequence). The CDR3 is 14 amino acids. V was trimmed by 2 bases and J by 1 base, leaving 9 bases between them.

In DNA, the CDR3 is TGTGCCAGCAGTCCCCGAGCTGGAGAAGGGTTTACAGATACGCAGTATTTT. Translation: CASSPRAGEGFTDTQYF. The chain joins TRBV25-1 to TRBJ2-3; D gene ambiguous. V dropped 5 bases and J dropped 3 bases, with 21 bases sitting between them. The CDR3 runs 17 residues. Germline CDR1 reads MGHDK; CDR2 reads SYGVNS.

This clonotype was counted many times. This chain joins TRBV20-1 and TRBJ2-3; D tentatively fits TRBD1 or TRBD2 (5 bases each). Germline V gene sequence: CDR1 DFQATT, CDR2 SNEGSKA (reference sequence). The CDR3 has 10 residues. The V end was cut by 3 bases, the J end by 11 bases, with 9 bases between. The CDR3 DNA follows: TGCAGTGCTAGGGGGGTATGGCAGTATTTT. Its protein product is CSARGVWQYF.

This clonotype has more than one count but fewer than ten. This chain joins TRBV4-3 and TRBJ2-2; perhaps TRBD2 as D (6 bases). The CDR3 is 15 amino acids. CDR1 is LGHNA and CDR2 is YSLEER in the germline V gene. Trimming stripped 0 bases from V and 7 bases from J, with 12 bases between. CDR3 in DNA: TGCGCCAGCAGCCAAGATTTTCGGGGGATCGGGGAGCTGTTTTTT. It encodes CASSQDFRGIGELFF.

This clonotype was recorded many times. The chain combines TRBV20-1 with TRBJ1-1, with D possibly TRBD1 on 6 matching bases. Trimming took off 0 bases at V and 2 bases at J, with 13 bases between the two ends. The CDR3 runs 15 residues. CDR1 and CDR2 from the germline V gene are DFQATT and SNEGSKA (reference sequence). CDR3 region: CSARDSGASNTEAFF. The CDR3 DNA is TGCAGTGCTAGAGATTCAGGGGCGTCCAACACTGAAGCTTTCTTT.

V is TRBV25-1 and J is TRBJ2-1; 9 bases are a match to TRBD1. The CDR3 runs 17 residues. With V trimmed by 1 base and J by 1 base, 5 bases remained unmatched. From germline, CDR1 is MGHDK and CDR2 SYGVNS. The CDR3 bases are TGTGCCAGCAGTGAATTAGGAGGGACAGGGTCCTACAATGAGCAGTTCTTC. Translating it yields CASSELGGTGSYNEQFF.

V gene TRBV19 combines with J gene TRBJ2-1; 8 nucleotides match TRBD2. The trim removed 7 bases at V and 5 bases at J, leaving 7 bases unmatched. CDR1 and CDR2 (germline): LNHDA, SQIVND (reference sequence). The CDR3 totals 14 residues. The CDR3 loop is CASTRTSTNNEQFF. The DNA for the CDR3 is TGTGCCAGTACTCGGACTAGCACCAACAATGAGCAGTTCTTC.

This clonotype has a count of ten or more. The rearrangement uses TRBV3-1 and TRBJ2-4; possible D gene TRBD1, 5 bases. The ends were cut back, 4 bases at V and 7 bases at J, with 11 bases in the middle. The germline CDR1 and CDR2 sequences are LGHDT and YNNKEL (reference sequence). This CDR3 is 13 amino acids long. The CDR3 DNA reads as TGTGCCAGCAGCCTAAGACAGCCTAACATTCAGTACTTC. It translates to CASSLRQPNIQYF.

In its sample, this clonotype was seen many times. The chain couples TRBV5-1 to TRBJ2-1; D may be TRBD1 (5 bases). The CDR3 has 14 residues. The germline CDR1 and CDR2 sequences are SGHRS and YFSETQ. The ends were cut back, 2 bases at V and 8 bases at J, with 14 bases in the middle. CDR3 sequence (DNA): TGCGCCAGCAGCTTCGGATCCAGGGTTGATGAGCAGTTCTTC. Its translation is CASSFGSRVDEQFF.

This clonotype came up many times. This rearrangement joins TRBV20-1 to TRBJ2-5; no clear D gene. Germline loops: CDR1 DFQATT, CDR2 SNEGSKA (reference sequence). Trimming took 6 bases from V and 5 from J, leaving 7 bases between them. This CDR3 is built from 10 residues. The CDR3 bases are TGCAGTGCGGAGACGGAGACCCAGTACTTC. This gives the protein CSAETETQYF.

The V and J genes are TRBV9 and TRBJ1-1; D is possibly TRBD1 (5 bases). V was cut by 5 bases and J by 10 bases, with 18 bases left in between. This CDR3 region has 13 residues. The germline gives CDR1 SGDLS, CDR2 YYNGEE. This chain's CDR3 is CASSRPGVWGAFF. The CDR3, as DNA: TGTGCCAGCAGTCGCCCGGGGGTATGGGGAGCTTTCTTT.

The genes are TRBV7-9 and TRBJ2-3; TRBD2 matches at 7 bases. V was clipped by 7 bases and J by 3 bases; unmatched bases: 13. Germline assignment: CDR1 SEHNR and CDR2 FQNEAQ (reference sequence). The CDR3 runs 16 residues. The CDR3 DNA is TGTGCCAGCACCACGCTCAGCGGGGTTGGGACAGATACGCAGTATTTT. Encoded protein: CASTTLSGVGTDTQYF.

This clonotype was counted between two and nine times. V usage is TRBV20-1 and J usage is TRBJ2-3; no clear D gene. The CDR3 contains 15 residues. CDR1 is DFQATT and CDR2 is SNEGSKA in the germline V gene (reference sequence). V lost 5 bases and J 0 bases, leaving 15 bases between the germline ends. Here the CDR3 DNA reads TGCAGTGCTCAGAGCCTTCTCATAAGCACAGATACGCAGTATTTT. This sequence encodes CSAQSLLISTDTQYF.

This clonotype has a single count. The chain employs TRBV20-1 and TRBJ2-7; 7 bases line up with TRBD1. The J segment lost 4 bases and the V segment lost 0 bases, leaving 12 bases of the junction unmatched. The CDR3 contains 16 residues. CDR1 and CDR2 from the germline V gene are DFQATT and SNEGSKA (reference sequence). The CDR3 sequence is CSAREYRQGRDYEQYF. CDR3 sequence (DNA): TGCAGTGCTAGAGAATATCGACAGGGTCGGGATTACGAGCAGTACTTC.